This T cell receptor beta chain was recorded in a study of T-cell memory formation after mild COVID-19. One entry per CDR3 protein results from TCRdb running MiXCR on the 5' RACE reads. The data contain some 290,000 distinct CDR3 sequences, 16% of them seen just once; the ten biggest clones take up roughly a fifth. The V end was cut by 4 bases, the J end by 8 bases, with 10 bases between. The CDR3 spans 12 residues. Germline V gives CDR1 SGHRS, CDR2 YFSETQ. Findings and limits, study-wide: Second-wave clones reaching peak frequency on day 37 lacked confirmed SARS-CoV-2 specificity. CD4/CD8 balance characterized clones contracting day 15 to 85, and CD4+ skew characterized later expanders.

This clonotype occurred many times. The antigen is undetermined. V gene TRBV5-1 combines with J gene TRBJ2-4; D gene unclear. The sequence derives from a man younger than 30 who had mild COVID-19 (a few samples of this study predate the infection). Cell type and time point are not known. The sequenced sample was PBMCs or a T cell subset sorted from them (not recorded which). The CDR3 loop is CASSADGDIQYF. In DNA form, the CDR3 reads TGCGCCAGCAGCGCGGACGGAGACATTCAGTACTTC.